Shown below are 16 T cell receptor beta chains from a single sample sequenced in a study of response to subunit inactivated influenza vaccine. TCRdb re-analysed the RT-PCR reads in MiXCR, keeping a single row per CDR3 protein. This sample carries hundreds of thousands of distinct CDR3 sequences, about 25% of them seen once, and the ten largest clones take under 2.5%. Here the sequenced sample was CD4+ T cells sorted from PBMCs, taken 5 to 6 days after vaccination. The receptors were sampled from a man in his fifties or sixties who received an inactivated influenza vaccine.

This chain joins TRBV24-1 and TRBJ2-3; the D is unclear. This CDR3 is built from 13 residues. Between the trimmed V and J ends, which lost 1 base and 8 bases, there was a span of 9 bases. Germline CDR1 is KGHDR and CDR2 is SFDVKD. The CDR3 coding sequence is TGTGCCACCAGTGATTTCTCTGACGTTACGCAGTATTTT. As protein: CATSDFSDVTQYF.

The chain uses TRBV5-1 and TRBJ1-1; tentatively, D is TRBD1 (6 bases). The CDR3 has 15 residues. V was clipped by 3 bases and J by 1 base, with 13 bases between them. The V gene's germline CDR1 is SGHRS and CDR2 YFSETQ. CDR3: CASSSPGGANTEAFF. The CDR3 coding sequence is TGCGCCAGCAGCTCCCCTGGGGGGGCGAACACTGAAGCTTTCTTT.

The chain combines TRBV6-2 or TRBV6-3 with TRBJ2-3; perhaps TRBD2 as D (6 bases). V shed 0 bases and J shed 3 bases, with 10 bases lying between them. The CDR3 sequence is 15 residues long. The germline gives CDR1 MNHEY, CDR2 SVGEGT. CDR3 loop: CASSYSGGNTDTQYF. CDR3 nucleotides: TGTGCCAGCAGTTACTCCGGCGGGAATACAGATACGCAGTATTTT.

This clonotype was observed a few times. CDR3 residues: CASTGQGAIDNEQFF. The CDR3 DNA reads as TGTGCCAGCACTGGACAGGGGGCAATCGACAATGAGCAGTTCTTC. J is TRBJ2-1 and V is TRBV7-9; 11 bases line up with TRBD1. After removal of 7 bases from V and 5 bases from J, the junction contained 7 bases not matched to a gene. Germline CDR1 and CDR2: SEHNR and FQNEAQ (reference sequence). This CDR3 has 15 amino acids.

The chain carries TRBV20-1 and TRBJ2-7; 7 bases line up with TRBD2. Trimming at V came to 3 bases and at J to 3 bases, leaving 5 bases not matched to a gene. Germline CDR1 DFQATT, CDR2 SNEGSKA (reference sequence). CDR3 length: 13 amino acids. In nucleotides, the CDR3 is TGCAGTGCTAGTGGGGCGGGGGTCTACGAGCAGTACTTC. It codes for CSASGAGVYEQYF.

This clonotype was seen more than once but under ten times. This chain connects TRBV20-1 to TRBJ2-1; D remains ambiguous. The CDR3 is made up of 15 amino acids. Germline lookup yields CDR1 DFQATT and CDR2 SNEGSKA (reference sequence). The germline V and J ends were trimmed by 3 bases and 0 bases, with 12 bases remaining between them. Here the CDR3 reads CSASPPGGSYNEQFF. CDR3 nucleotides: TGCAGTGCTAGCCCCCCGGGCGGCTCCTACAATGAGCAGTTCTTC.

The chain links TRBV28 to TRBJ2-6; 7 nucleotides match TRBD1. CDR1 MDHEN and CDR2 SYDVKM come from the germline V gene. With V trimmed by 10 bases and J by 1 base, 10 bases remained unmatched. The CDR3 spans 16 residues. CDR3 region: CAIRTGLTSGANVLTF. The CDR3 region has the DNA TGTGCCATCAGGACAGGCCTAACATCTGGGGCCAACGTCCTGACTTTC.

V is TRBV27 and J is TRBJ2-7, with D possibly called TRBD1 or TRBD2 (7 bases each). The CDR3 spans 14 residues. V was clipped by 6 bases and J by 3 bases, with 15 bases between them. CDR1 MNHEY and CDR2 SMNVEV come from the germline V gene (reference sequence). CDR3 nucleotide sequence: TGTGCCAGCAGCGAGGGGGCTAGCGGCTACGAGCAGTACTTC. Translated, it gives CASSEGASGYEQYF.

There are a few counts of this clonotype. The gene calls are TRBV20-1 and TRBJ1-6, with D unclear. The germline V gene encodes CDR1 DFQATT and CDR2 SNEGSKA (reference sequence). The length of the CDR3 is 14 residues. Between the trimmed V and J ends, which lost 2 bases and 0 bases, there was a span of 5 bases. In DNA form, the CDR3 reads TGCAGTGCTAGACGGAGCTCCTATAATTCACCCCTCCACTTT. Encoded protein: CSARRSSYNSPLHF.

The V and J genes are TRBV20-1 and TRBJ2-2; 10 bases are a match to TRBD2. Looked up from germline, CDR1 is DFQATT and CDR2 is SNEGSKA (reference sequence). The CDR3 runs to 16 residues. V was pared by 1 base and J by 7 bases, with 9 bases of the junction left unmatched. The CDR3 DNA sequence: TGCAGTGCTAGAGGAACTCTAGCGGGAGTGATCGGGGAGCTGTTTTTT. Its protein is CSARGTLAGVIGELFF.

The J gene is TRBJ2-3, the V gene TRBV5-1, with D unresolved. The CDR3 sequence is 12 residues long. V was clipped by 5 bases and J by 6 bases, with 10 bases between them. Per the germline V gene, CDR1 is SGHRS and CDR2 is YFSETQ. The CDR3 loop is CASRTGIDTQYF. The CDR3 region has the DNA TGCGCCAGCAGGACGGGTATTGATACGCAGTATTTT.

This clonotype was counted between two and nine times. The gene calls are TRBV20-1 and TRBJ1-3; D gene unclear. Germline values: CDR1 DFQATT, CDR2 SNEGSKA (reference sequence). The CDR3 has 13 residues. The V end was cut by 3 bases, the J end by 4 bases, with 10 bases between. The CDR3 sequence is CSASGHTGNTIYF. CDR3 nucleotide sequence: TGCAGTGCTAGTGGGCACACAGGAAACACCATATATTTT.

This clonotype was counted a few times. The chain joins TRBV9 to TRBJ2-3; the D call may be TRBD1 or TRBD2 (5 bases each). CDR3 length: 14 amino acids. The V end lost 2 bases, the J end lost 5 bases, and 12 bases lay between the germline ends. Germline loops: CDR1 SGDLS, CDR2 YYNGEE. The CDR3 loop is CASSVGTPGDTQYF. The CDR3, as DNA: TGTGCCAGCAGCGTCGGGACCCCCGGAGATACGCAGTATTTT.

This clonotype was counted between two and nine times. This may arise from a read error, as a much more abundant clone is one base away. The chain recombines TRBV12-3 or TRBV12-4 with TRBJ2-2; D not resolved. The CDR3 contains 13 residues. Trimming stripped 6 bases from V and 1 base from J, with 6 bases between. The CDR3: CASRPGNTGELFF. Written as DNA, the CDR3 is TGTGCCAGCAGGCCCGGGAACACCGGGGAGCTGTTTTTT.

This chain joins TRBV18 and TRBJ2-7; D may be TRBD1 (5 bases). This CDR3 region has 13 residues. Trimming removed 2 bases at V and 2 bases at J, with 7 bases between. Germline CDR1 is KGHSH and CDR2 is LQKENI. The CDR3 loop is CASSPGAAYEQYF. CDR3 in DNA: TGTGCCAGCTCACCAGGGGCCGCCTACGAGCAGTACTTC.

The chain uses TRBV6-2 or TRBV6-3 and TRBJ2-7; D perhaps matches TRBD1 (5 bases). Germline CDR1 reads MNHEY; CDR2 reads SVGEGT. Trimming cost V 4 bases and J 5 bases, with 12 bases left between them. The CDR3 length is 13 residues. CDR3 protein: CASSWSGIHEQYF. The CDR3 coding sequence is TGTGCCAGCAGTTGGTCAGGGATCCACGAGCAGTACTTC.